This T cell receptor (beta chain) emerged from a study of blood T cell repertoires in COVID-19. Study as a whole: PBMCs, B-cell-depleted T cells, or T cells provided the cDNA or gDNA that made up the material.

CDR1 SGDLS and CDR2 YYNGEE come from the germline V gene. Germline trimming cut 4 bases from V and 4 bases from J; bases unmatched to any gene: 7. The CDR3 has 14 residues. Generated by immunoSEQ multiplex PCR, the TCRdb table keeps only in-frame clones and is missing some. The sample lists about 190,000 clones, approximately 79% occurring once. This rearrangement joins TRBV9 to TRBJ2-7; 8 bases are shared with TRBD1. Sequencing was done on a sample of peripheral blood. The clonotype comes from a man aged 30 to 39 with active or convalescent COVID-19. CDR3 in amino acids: CASSTGQGRYEQYF. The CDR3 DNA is TGTGCCAGCAGCACCGGACAGGGTAGATACGAGCAGTACTTC.